The clone carrying this TCR beta chain is a singleton in its sample. As yet, its antigen is unknown. The samples, holding roughly 0.9-11 million cryopreserved PBMC, were thawed before DNA extraction was carried out. The data originate from a study of long-term antiretroviral therapy in people with HIV. Germline-derived CDR1 and CDR2 are SGHAT and FQNNGV. The CDR3 has 15 amino acids. Trimming pared 0 bases from V and 1 base from J, leaving 7 bases between. The assay used was immunoSEQ (version v3.0), run at survey level. Sequencing aimed at 40,000-50,000 T-cell genomes per sample. The repertoire was sequenced with immunoSEQ multiplex PCR; TCRdb's copy has only in-frame clones and lacks some. The sample yields around 21,000 clones, 80% to 85% seen once. General study points: Even long-term ART left TRB diversity below transplant donor controls, despite gains.

Material: unsorted PBMCs, obtained 0.2 years after starting antiretroviral therapy. This chain links TRBV11-2 with TRBJ1-5; no clear D. The clonotype originates from a woman in her 30s with HIV. CDR3 loop: CASSLDGRSNQPQHF. The DNA for the CDR3 is TGTGCCAGCAGCTTAGATGGGCGCAGCAATCAGCCCCAGCATTTT. The whole variable domain, filled in from reference TRBV11-2 and TRBJ1-5, reads EAGVAQSPRYKIIEKRQSVAFWCNPISGHATLYWYQQILGQGPKLLIQFQNNGVVDDSQLPKDRFSAERLKGVDSTLKIQPAKLEDSAVYLCASSLDGRSNQPQHFGDGTRLSIL.